This T cell receptor (beta chain) was identified in a study of glioma-infiltrating T cells. Within the sample, this clonotype is medium-sized. Germline V CDR1 and CDR2: SNHLY, FYNNEI. V was shortened by 6 bases and J by 0 bases, with 12 bases between the two germline ends. CDR3 size: 15 residues. Using RNA template, CDR3s of TCR alpha and beta were amplified with iRepertoire arm-PCR. MiXCR was run by TCRdb on the multiplex PCR reads, yielding one entry per CDR3 protein. The sample contains 2,800 or so distinct CDR3 sequences, around a third of which appear only once. The V call is TRBV2, the J call TRBJ1-5, with D possibly matching TRBD1 (5 bases). The TCR was taken from a human donor with low-grade glioma or glioblastoma, undergoing nonglioma brain surgery, or in good health (not recorded which). Specimen: glioma tissue, nonneoplastic brain tissue, or PBMCs (not recorded which). CDR3 sequence: CASSRLDNSNQPQHF. DNA for the CDR3: TGTGCCAGCAGCCGACTGGACAATAGCAATCAGCCCCAGCATTTT.